This T cell receptor (beta chain) originates from a study of human T cells and chemical hapten exposure. Overall study: On the upper back, patch tests were applied with 0.01% DPC and read at 6 days. Small pooled library volume differences mainly caused per-sample TCR yield variation.

This clonotype has at least ten counts. Its antigen is as yet unknown. The time point is: patch test 2, 6 weeks after DPC sensitization. Treatment reported: therapeutic diphenylcyclopropenone sensitization with weekly scalp DPC. Each donor was an alopecia patient between 18 and 70 years of age who qualified for DPC. TCRdb recomputed calls from the RACE reads with MiXCR, one row per CDR3 protein. The sample has 360,000 or so distinct CDR3 sequences; about 6.3% are singletons. Notes on the study in general: Among TCRs, those above 1 in 1000 frequency were unaffected by DPC sensitization.

The germline V gene encodes CDR1 SGDLS and CDR2 YYNGEE. This CDR3 has 16 amino acids. V shed 5 bases, J shed 0 bases, and the junction held 5 bases outside the gene matches. The gene calls are TRBV9 and TRBJ1-6; 7 bases line up with TRBD1. The input for sequencing was whole blood, taken in connection with sensitization to the hapten diphenylcyclopropenone (DPC). This clonotype was obtained from a young woman with alopecia areata. Some clones in this sample may be carry-over from other donors' samples. CDR3 sequence (DNA): TGTGCCAGCAGTCCCAGGGGGAGCTCCTATAATTCACCCCTCCACTTT. It codes for CASSPRGSSYNSPLHF.